The 12 T cell receptor beta chains reported below all come from one sample, sequenced in a study of blood T cells in healthy people across ages. Combining a sample-barcoded 5' primer with a J-beta primer mix, a second PCR ran for about 6 to 12 cycles. MiXCR was run by TCRdb on the 5' RACE reads, yielding one entry per CDR3 protein. The sample consists of around 2 million distinct CDR3 sequences, roughly two fifths of them appearing once. Input material: blood. All receptors derive from a human donor in good health.

There are a few counts of this clonotype. The rearrangement joins TRBV4-3 to TRBJ2-5; possible D gene TRBD2, 6 bases. V lost 1 base, J lost 0 bases, and 9 bases lay in between. CDR1 is LGHNA and CDR2 is YSLEER in the germline V gene. The CDR3 spans 15 residues. CDR3 loop: CASSQGRENQETQYF. DNA for the CDR3: TGCGCCAGCAGCCAAGGGAGGGAAAACCAAGAGACCCAGTACTTC.

V usage is TRBV12-3 or TRBV12-4 and J usage is TRBJ2-1; weak D call: TRBD1 (7 bases). V lost 8 bases and J lost 6, with 29 bases in between. This CDR3 spans 18 amino acids. This CDR3 reads CASSFGTAGGQSGNEQFF. For the CDR3, the DNA is TGTGCCAGCTCTTTCGGGACAGCCGGGGGCCAATCCGGCAATGAGCAGTTCTTC.

This chain connects TRBV18 to TRBJ1-2; 7 bases match TRBD1. The V gene end was trimmed by 0 bases and the J gene end by 1 base; junction bases not matched to a gene: 8. The CDR3 spans 17 residues. From germline, CDR1 is KGHSH and CDR2 LQKENI. Written as DNA, the CDR3 is TGTGCCAGCTCACCACCCCAGCCAGCAGGGGGTAACTATGGCTACACCTTC. As protein: CASSPPQPAGGNYGYTF.

J is TRBJ2-1 and V is TRBV15; tentative D call: TRBD1 (6 bases). The germline CDR1 and CDR2 sequences are LNHNV and YYDKDF (reference sequence). V was cut by 5 bases and J by 7 bases, with 18 bases left in between. This CDR3 has 15 residues. CDR3 in amino acids: CATSGRPDSLNEQFF. Written as DNA, the CDR3 is TGTGCCACCAGCGGGCGACCGGACAGTTTAAATGAGCAGTTCTTC.

This chain joins TRBV15 and TRBJ1-2, with no clear D. V dropped 1 base and J dropped 6 bases, with 18 bases sitting between them. This CDR3 spans 16 amino acids. Germline lookup yields CDR1 LNHNV and CDR2 YYDKDF (reference sequence). CDR3 in amino acids: CATSRGAGAEADGYTF. The CDR3 nucleotides are TGTGCCACCAGCAGAGGCGCGGGAGCAGAGGCCGATGGCTACACCTTC.

The rearrangement links TRBV27 to TRBJ2-7; maybe TRBD1 (5 bases). CDR3 length equals 15 residues. The V end was cut by 5 bases, the J end by 3 bases, with 17 bases between. CDR1 and CDR2 (germline): MNHEY, SMNVEV (reference sequence). DNA of the CDR3: TGTGCCAGCAGTCCGCGTCAGGGTGGTGGCTACGAGCAGTACTTC. Translated, it gives CASSPRQGGGYEQYF.

J is TRBJ2-2 and V is TRBV6-2 or TRBV6-3, with a tentative D call TRBD2 (5 bases). This CDR3 spans 15 amino acids. Trimming stripped 7 bases from V and 1 base from J, with 13 bases between. The germline V gene has CDR1 MNHEY and CDR2 SVGEGT. CDR3 DNA: TGTGCCAGCATCAAGAGGGCTCTGAACACCGGGGAGCTGTTTTTT. Residues: CASIKRALNTGELFF.

This clonotype was observed a handful of times. The chain combines TRBV4-3 with TRBJ2-1; D gene ambiguous. The CDR3 has 15 amino acids. The germline V gene encodes CDR1 LGHNA and CDR2 YSLEER. Trimming left V 3 bases short and J 5 bases short, with 14 bases between. The CDR3 is CASSQGRVTHNEQFF. The CDR3 bases are TGCGCCAGCAGCCAGGGAAGGGTTACCCACAATGAGCAGTTCTTC.

Points on this clonotype: A single base separates this from a much larger clone, so it may be a read error. The chain recombines TRBV3-1 with TRBJ2-1; D perhaps matches TRBD1 (5 bases). V was clipped by 1 base and J by 8 bases, with 9 bases between them. The CDR3 sequence is 13 residues long. Germline V CDR1 and CDR2: LGHDT, YNNKEL (reference sequence). This chain's CDR3 is CASSQGQYHEQFF. Written as DNA, the CDR3 is TGTGCCAGCAGCCAAGGACAGTACCATGAGCAGTTCTTC.

The rearrangement uses TRBV11-2 and TRBJ1-1; D is undetermined. The CDR3 spans 15 residues. Germline lookup yields CDR1 SGHAT and CDR2 FQNNGV. Trimming removed 3 bases from V and 0 bases from J, with 11 bases in between. The CDR3 DNA follows: TGTGCCAGCAGCTTCGAATGGAGCCTGAACACTGAAGCTTTCTTT. Protein: CASSFEWSLNTEAFF.

In its sample, this clonotype was seen a few times. The rearrangement uses TRBV5-1 and TRBJ2-5; 15 nucleotides line up with TRBD2. V lost 4 bases, J lost 4 bases, and 11 bases stayed unmatched. CDR1 and CDR2 from the germline V gene are SGHRS and YFSETQ. The CDR3 sequence is 18 residues long. The CDR3 bases are TGCGCCAGCAGCACCGGACTAGCGGGGGGGCCGTCGGGAGAGACCCAGTACTTC. Translating it yields CASSTGLAGGPSGETQYF.

The chain couples TRBV4-1 to TRBJ2-4; D may be TRBD2 (5 bases). The J call is doubtful: the DNA matches TRBJ2-7 better. Per germline, CDR1 MGHRA and CDR2 YSYEKL. This CDR3 is 17 amino acids long. The CDR3 spells CASSQDLTSLGIYEQYF. In DNA form, the CDR3 reads TGCGCCAGCAGCCAAGATTTAACCAGCCTCGGGATCTACGAGCAGTACTTC.